Listed below are T cell receptor beta chains from one sample, sequenced in a study of blood T cell repertoires in COVID-19. The protocol was immunoSEQ multiplex PCR, while the TCRdb copy is restricted to in-frame clones and leaves out a portion. The sample has around 230,000 clones, about 81% seen once. The sequenced material came from peripheral blood. The origin of the receptors is a woman aged 60 to 75 with active or convalescent COVID-19. Each CDR3 is given with its conserved first and last residue. D genes are given only for firm matches. Not every row has a clone size; where given, it reads once, few, many or a size class.

CDR3 protein: CASSPGHRLANTEAFF
CDR3 DNA: TGTGCCAGCAGCCCGGGACACCGATTAGCGAACACTGAAGCTTTCTTT
V gene: TRBV5-5
D gene: .
J gene: TRBJ1-1
clone size: .

CDR3 protein: CASSLGGSNYGYTF
CDR3 DNA: TGTGCCAGCAGCTTGGGGGGATCCAACTATGGCTACACCTTC
V gene: TRBV7-2
D gene: .
J gene: TRBJ1-2
clone size: .

CDR3 protein: CASSDAGLSYNSPLHF
CDR3 DNA: TGTGCCAGCAGCGACGCAGGCCTCTCCTATAATTCACCCCTCCACTTT
V gene: TRBV9
D gene: .
J gene: TRBJ1-6
clone size: .

CDR3 protein: CSVRTGNGYTF
CDR3 DNA: TGCAGTGTCAGGACAGGGAATGGCTACACCTTC
V gene: TRBV20-1
D gene: TRBD1
J gene: TRBJ1-2
clone size: .

CDR3 protein: CASSQELRTEPQHF
CDR3 DNA: TGCGCCAGCAGCCAAGAACTAAGGACTGAGCCCCAGCATTTT
V gene: TRBV4-1
D gene: .
J gene: TRBJ1-5
clone size: .

CDR3 protein: CASSTLGGNSPLHF
CDR3 DNA: TGTGCCAGTAGTACCCTCGGAGGAAATTCACCCCTCCACTTT
V gene: TRBV19
D gene: .
J gene: TRBJ1-6
clone size: .

CDR3 protein: CASSLQRGRGETQYF
CDR3 DNA: TGTGCCAGCAGCTTACAGCGGGGGAGGGGGGAGACCCAGTACTTC
V gene: TRBV7-2
D gene: TRBD2
J gene: TRBJ2-5
clone size: .

CDR3 protein: CASSLSLISTDTQYF
CDR3 DNA: TGCGCCAGCAGCTTGTCACTCATTAGCACAGATACGCAGTATTTT
V gene: TRBV5-1
D gene: .
J gene: TRBJ2-3
clone size: .

CDR3 protein: CASSLDPGTLWPQHF
CDR3 DNA: TGTGCCAGCAGCTTGGACCCAGGGACTTTGTGGCCCCAGCATTTT
V gene: TRBV5-5
D gene: .
J gene: TRBJ1-5
clone size: few

CDR3 protein: CASSRGQGTYGYTF
CDR3 DNA: TGTGCCAGCAGCAGGGGACAGGGTACCTATGGCTACACCTTC
V gene: TRBV3-1/TRBV3-2
D gene: TRBD1
J gene: TRBJ1-2
clone size: .

CDR3 protein: CASSLRQGVYNEQFF
CDR3 DNA: TGTGCCAGCAGCTTGCGACAGGGGGTCTACAATGAGCAGTTCTTC
V gene: TRBV7-3
D gene: TRBD1
J gene: TRBJ2-1
clone size: .

CDR3 protein: CASSLFPGRENLYEQYF
CDR3 DNA: TGTGCCAGCAGCTTATTCCCCGGGCGGGAAAACCTCTACGAGCAGTACTTC
V gene: TRBV7-9
D gene: .
J gene: TRBJ2-7
clone size: .

CDR3 protein: CASSPPGTGGDYGYTF
CDR3 DNA: TGTGCCAGCTCACCACCCGGGACAGGGGGAGACTATGGCTACACCTTC
V gene: TRBV18
D gene: TRBD1
J gene: TRBJ1-2
clone size: once

CDR3 protein: CASTLNAGQGTEAFF
CDR3 DNA: TGTGCCAGCACCCTAAACGCAGGGCAAGGTACTGAAGCTTTCTTT
V gene: TRBV7-6
D gene: .
J gene: TRBJ1-1
clone size: .

CDR3 protein: CASSYSRAGGGYTF
CDR3 DNA: TGTGCCAGCAGTTACTCGAGAGCGGGGGGAGGCTACACCTTC
V gene: TRBV6-5
D gene: .
J gene: TRBJ1-2
clone size: few

CDR3 protein: CAIWGRGGYGYTF
CDR3 DNA: TGTGCCATATGGGGCAGGGGTGGCTATGGCTACACCTTC
V gene: TRBV6-5
D gene: .
J gene: TRBJ1-2
clone size: .

CDR3 protein: CASTVRQGTSYEQYF
CDR3 DNA: TGTGCCAGTACCGTAAGACAGGGGACCTCCTACGAGCAGTACTTC
V gene: TRBV19
D gene: TRBD1
J gene: TRBJ2-7
clone size: .

CDR3 protein: CASSYSMGPKAFF
CDR3 DNA: TGTGCCAGCAGTTACTCGATGGGGCCCAAGGCTTTCTTT
V gene: TRBV6-5
D gene: .
J gene: TRBJ1-1
clone size: .

CDR3 protein: CASSFRGASGNTIYF
CDR3 DNA: TGTGCCAGCAGCTTCCGGGGGGCCTCTGGAAACACCATATATTTT
V gene: TRBV9
D gene: .
J gene: TRBJ1-3
clone size: .

CDR3 protein: CASRQRLGRDTQYF
CDR3 DNA: TGTGCCAGCAGACAACGACTAGGTCGGGATACGCAGTATTTT
V gene: TRBV7-8
D gene: .
J gene: TRBJ2-3
clone size: .

CDR3 protein: CASSFPADRGQETQYF
CDR3 DNA: TGCGCCAGCAGCTTTCCCGCCGACAGGGGCCAAGAGACCCAGTACTTC
V gene: TRBV5-1
D gene: TRBD1
J gene: TRBJ2-5
clone size: .

CDR3 protein: CASSLIRGPHYGYTF
CDR3 DNA: TGCGCCAGCAGCTTGATCAGGGGGCCCCACTATGGCTACACCTTC
V gene: TRBV5-1
D gene: TRBD1
J gene: TRBJ1-2
clone size: .

CDR3 protein: CASRGTVNYGYTF
CDR3 DNA: TGTGCCAGCAGGGGGACAGTTAACTATGGCTACACCTTC
V gene: TRBV5-6
D gene: TRBD1
J gene: TRBJ1-2
clone size: .

CDR3 protein: CASSPRTGDGETQYF
CDR3 DNA: TGTGCCAGCAGCCCCCGGACAGGGGATGGGGAGACCCAGTACTTC
V gene: TRBV7-6
D gene: TRBD1
J gene: TRBJ2-5
clone size: .

CDR3 protein: CASRPGNSGNTIYF
CDR3 DNA: TGTGCCAGCAGACCCGGGAACTCTGGAAACACCATATATTTT
V gene: TRBV11-2
D gene: .
J gene: TRBJ1-3
clone size: .

CDR3 protein: CASSPPGQPYGYTF
CDR3 DNA: TGTGCCAGCAGCCCACCGGGACAGCCCTATGGCTACACCTTC
V gene: TRBV11-2
D gene: TRBD1
J gene: TRBJ1-2
clone size: .

CDR3 protein: CATSDRSSSTDTQYF
CDR3 DNA: TGTGCCACCAGTGATCGGTCGTCTAGCACAGATACGCAGTATTTT
V gene: TRBV24-1
D gene: .
J gene: TRBJ2-3
clone size: once

CDR3 protein: CASSSDRGGEKLFF
CDR3 DNA: TGTGCCAGCAGCTCAGACAGGGGAGGAGAAAAACTGTTTTTT
V gene: TRBV7-9
D gene: TRBD1
J gene: TRBJ1-4
clone size: .

CDR3 protein: CASSPGLMNTGELFF
CDR3 DNA: TGTGCCAGCTCACCCGGACTAATGAACACCGGGGAGCTGTTTTTT
V gene: TRBV18
D gene: .
J gene: TRBJ2-2
clone size: .

CDR3 protein: CASSLGHPGDLDNEQFF
CDR3 DNA: TGTGCCAGCAGCTTGGGGCACCCGGGGGACCTTGACAATGAGCAGTTCTTC
V gene: TRBV5-4
D gene: .
J gene: TRBJ2-1
clone size: .

CDR3 protein: CAWSRGSSPSTDTQYF
CDR3 DNA: TGTGCCTGGAGTAGGGGTAGCAGTCCTAGCACAGATACGCAGTATTTT
V gene: TRBV30
D gene: .
J gene: TRBJ2-3
clone size: .

CDR3 protein: CAIKPRMGAKNTEAFF
CDR3 DNA: TGTGCCATCAAACCCCGGATGGGGGCCAAGAACACTGAAGCTTTCTTT
V gene: TRBV10-3
D gene: .
J gene: TRBJ1-1
clone size: once

CDR3 protein: CASSRRQGPETQYF
CDR3 DNA: TGTGCCAGTAGTCGACGACAGGGCCCGGAGACCCAGTACTTC
V gene: TRBV19
D gene: TRBD1
J gene: TRBJ2-5
clone size: .

CDR3 protein: CASSVQGGGGYTF
CDR3 DNA: TGTGCCAGCAGCGTACAAGGGGGCGGTGGCTACACCTTC
V gene: TRBV9
D gene: TRBD1
J gene: TRBJ1-2
clone size: .

CDR3 protein: CASSLQGGNTGELFF
CDR3 DNA: TGTGCCAGCAGCTTACAGGGGGGGAACACCGGGGAGCTGTTTTTT
V gene: TRBV7-2
D gene: .
J gene: TRBJ2-2
clone size: .

CDR3 protein: CASSPLAPGPGTEAFF
CDR3 DNA: TGTGCCAGCTCACCACTGGCCCCCGGCCCAGGCACTGAAGCTTTCTTT
V gene: TRBV18
D gene: .
J gene: TRBJ1-1
clone size: .

CDR3 protein: CASSLGSAGNTIYF
CDR3 DNA: TGTGCCAGCAGCTTAGGGTCGGCTGGAAACACCATATATTTT
V gene: TRBV7-2
D gene: .
J gene: TRBJ1-3
clone size: .

CDR3 protein: CASSADRLAEAFF
CDR3 DNA: TGTGCCAGTAGTGCCGATCGGTTGGCTGAAGCTTTCTTT
V gene: TRBV19
D gene: .
J gene: TRBJ1-1
clone size: .

CDR3 protein: CASQGGWRETQYF
CDR3 DNA: TGTGCCAGCCAAGGGGGCTGGCGAGAGACCCAGTACTTC
V gene: TRBV19
D gene: TRBD1
J gene: TRBJ2-5
clone size: .

CDR3 protein: CASSTTGTGSVHEQFF
CDR3 DNA: TGTGCCAGTAGTACGACCGGGACAGGGTCCGTCCATGAGCAGTTCTTC
V gene: TRBV19
D gene: TRBD1
J gene: TRBJ2-1
clone size: .